A single sample gave rise to the 27 T cell receptor beta chains below, sequenced in a study of molecular identifiers for immune sequencing clone quantification (dated by TCRdb to the late 2010s). Library prep was done by PCR. The instrument given in TCRdb is Illumina HiSeq 4000. TCRdb reran the public reads through fastp at Q25 and MiXCR, keeping productive beta chains. All rows with the same CDR3 protein become a single entry with the most common DNA and genes. This sample lists about half a million distinct CDR3 sequences; over 20% were detected once. The biggest ten clones account for about 0.78% of the sample. Sequences were obtained from naive CD8+ T cells from blood, with Jurkat cell RNA spiked in. The cell subset or site label, read with the paper, signifies: FACS-sorted CD8+CD4-CCR7+CD45RA+ naive T cells. Receptor source: a human donor in good health. Some libraries in this study had Jurkat cell RNA spiked in.

The chain uses TRBV28 and TRBJ1-1; no clear D gene. Germline assignment: CDR1 MDHEN and CDR2 SYDVKM. This CDR3 comprises 16 residues. Trimming removed 1 base at V and 0 bases at J, with 12 bases between. CDR3 sequence (DNA): TGTGCCAGCAGTTTATCTTTAAGTGAAGTGAACACTGAAGCTTTCTTT. This encodes CASSLSLSEVNTEAFF.

This clonotype appeared many times. The chain recombines TRBV12-3 or TRBV12-4 with TRBJ2-5; 11 bases agree with TRBD1. Unmatched junction bases numbered 3, after V lost 5 bases and J lost 1 base. The CDR3 has 15 residues. CDR3 DNA: TGTGCCAGCAGTCCGGGACAGGGGGTCCAAGAGACCCAGTACTTC. Encoded protein: CASSPGQGVQETQYF.

The chain links TRBV12-3 or TRBV12-4 to TRBJ2-7; a weak D match, TRBD1 (6 bases). The CDR3 contains 15 residues. The V gene lost 5 bases and the J gene lost 2 bases, with 16 bases spanning the gap. The CDR3 sequence is CASSDGQTAAYEQYF. The CDR3 DNA is TGTGCCAGCAGTGACGGACAGACCGCGGCCTACGAGCAGTACTTC.

A word on this clonotype: A read error may be the cause here, since a much bigger clone is one base away. The rearrangement uses TRBV7-2 and TRBJ2-7, with a possible D match to TRBD2 (6 bases). The CDR3 has 14 residues. Germline-derived CDR1 and CDR2 are SGHTA and FQGNSA. Written as DNA, the CDR3 is TGTGCCAGCAGCGAACTAGCCCTATCCTACAAGCAGTACTTC. Translated, it gives CASSELALSYKQYF.

The sample holds many counts of this clonotype. The chain recombines TRBV29-1 with TRBJ2-7; perhaps TRBD1 as D (6 bases). CDR1 and CDR2 from the germline V gene are SQVTM and ANQGSEA. The CDR3 is 14 residues long. V gave up 7 bases and J gave up 2 bases, with 18 bases separating them. Written as DNA, the CDR3 is TGCAGCGCTAGTCAGACAGGCCGCGCCTACGAGCAGTACTTC. Translating it yields CSASQTGRAYEQYF.

This clonotype was detected many times. J is TRBJ1-1 and V is TRBV24-1; D is perhaps TRBD1 (6 bases). The germline V gene has CDR1 KGHDR and CDR2 SFDVKD. The V end lost 0 bases, the J end lost 7 bases, and 14 bases lay between the germline ends. The CDR3 runs to 15 residues. Here the CDR3 DNA reads TGTGCCACCAGTGATTTGATTTGCAAGGGGGATGAAGCTTTCTTT. Translated, it gives CATSDLICKGDEAFF.

Turning to this clonotype: An end of the junction does not agree with germline; a read error may underlie this. The V and J genes are TRBV7-7 and TRBJ2-3, with D unresolved. CDR3 length: 15 residues. Germline assignment: CDR1 SSHAT and CDR2 FNYEAQ (reference sequence). The CDR3 is CASSLTSAPTDTQYF. CDR3 nucleotides: TGTGCTAGCAGCCTCACCTCCGCCCCCACAGATACGCAGTATTTT.

This clonotype was counted a few times. The chain is built from TRBV19 and TRBJ2-3; 7 nucleotides line up with TRBD1. The CDR3 has 14 amino acids. Trimming removed 5 bases from V and 6 bases from J; junction bases left unmatched: 8. Germline V gene sequence: CDR1 LNHDA, CDR2 SQIVND (reference sequence). CDR3 in DNA: TGTGCCAGTAGTCAACAAGACAGGGCGGATACGCAGTATTTT. This codes for CASSQQDRADTQYF.

A word on this clonotype: The junction does not match germline at one end; this may be a read error. The CDR3 nucleotides are TGTGCCAGCAGCCAAACAGGGGTTAATCCACCCCTCCACTTT. Protein product: CASSQTGVNPPLHF. V gene TRBV3-1 combines with J gene TRBJ1-6; 7 bases line up with TRBD1. Germline lookup yields CDR1 LGHDT and CDR2 YNNKEL (reference sequence). The CDR3 length is 14 residues.

This clonotype has only a few counts. The gene calls are TRBV7-6 and TRBJ1-1; D ambiguous. The V and J ends lost 1 base and 0 bases respectively, with 12 bases between them. The CDR3 consists of 16 residues. From germline, CDR1 is SGHVS and CDR2 FNYEAQ. The CDR3 DNA sequence: TGTGCCAGCAGCTTAGGTACCCAGTCCATGAACACTGAAGCTTTCTTT. Translated: CASSLGTQSMNTEAFF.

This clonotype has only a few counts. This chain links TRBV14 with TRBJ2-7; TRBD1 is a possible D gene (6 bases). CDR1 SGHDN and CDR2 FVKESK come from the germline V gene. V was clipped by 3 bases and J by 2 bases, with 11 bases between them. This CDR3 region has 14 residues. This chain's CDR3 is CASSQQGSPYEQYF. The CDR3 bases are TGTGCCAGCAGCCAGCAGGGGAGCCCCTACGAGCAGTACTTC.

The chain recombines TRBV20-1 with TRBJ2-3, with no clear D. The V gene lost 0 bases and the J gene lost 6 bases, with 7 bases spanning the gap. The CDR3 covers 12 residues. The germline CDR1 and CDR2 sequences are DFQATT and SNEGSKA (reference sequence). CDR3 residues: CSAREIHDTQYF. The CDR3, as DNA: TGCAGTGCTAGAGAAATCCACGATACGCAGTATTTT.

This clonotype occurred many times. The rearrangement links TRBV9 to TRBJ1-5, with a possible D match to TRBD1 (6 bases). The CDR3 sequence is 14 residues long. From germline, CDR1 is SGDLS and CDR2 YYNGEE. Trimming stripped 7 bases from V and 3 bases from J, with 14 bases between. The CDR3 DNA reads as TGTGCCAGCTCCGCAGGGGTCACCAATCAGCCCCAGCATTTT. Amino acids: CASSAGVTNQPQHF.

The chain combines TRBV24-1 with TRBJ2-1, with 7 bases aligning to TRBD1. The CDR3 totals 16 residues. With V trimmed by 8 bases and J by 5 bases, 14 bases remained unmatched. Looked up from germline, CDR1 is KGHDR and CDR2 is SFDVKD. The CDR3 reads CATINAPGQHHNEQFF. CDR3 sequence (DNA): TGTGCCACCATTAATGCCCCGGGACAGCACCACAATGAGCAGTTCTTC.

Points on this clonotype: The junction shows a germline mismatch at one end, possibly a read error. The J gene is TRBJ2-3, the V gene TRBV28; TRBD2 matches at 9 bases. The germline V gene encodes CDR1 MDHEN and CDR2 SYDVKM. The CDR3 spans 18 residues. The CDR3 loop is CASGLGGSSGTGTDTQCF. CDR3 nucleotide sequence: TGTGCCAGCGGTTTGGGGGGCTCTAGCGGGACGGGGACAGATACGCAGTGTTTT.

As concerns this clonotype: A much larger clone differs by one base, so this may be a read error. The rearrangement joins TRBV6-5 to TRBJ2-3, with a possible D match to TRBD2 (7 bases). V gave up 5 bases and J gave up 8 bases, with 20 bases separating them. The CDR3 contains 15 residues. Germline V gives CDR1 MNHEY, CDR2 SVGAGI. CDR3: CASSLDGGQVITQYF. The CDR3 region has the DNA TGTGCCAGCAGTCTTGACGGGGGGCAGGTGATTACGCAGTATTTT.

This chain uses TRBV19 with TRBJ2-2, with D possibly being TRBD2 (6 bases). The CDR3 is 15 amino acids. Germline lookup yields CDR1 LNHDA and CDR2 SQIVND (reference sequence). V was trimmed by 6 bases and J by 4 bases, leaving 15 bases between them. CDR3 residues: CASSPQGAGTGELFF. Written as DNA, the CDR3 is TGTGCCAGTAGCCCCCAGGGAGCGGGCACCGGGGAGCTGTTTTTT. Using reference TRBV19 and TRBJ2-2 for the parts outside the CDR3, the full variable domain is DGGITQSPKYLFRKEGQNVTLSCEQNLNHDAMYWYRQDPGQGLRLIYYSQIVNDFQKGDIAEGYSVSREKKESFPLTVTSAQKNPTAFYLCASSPQGAGTGELFFGEGSRLTVL.

A note on this clonotype: One base away lies a much larger clone, so this may be a sequencing read error. This chain connects TRBV24-1 to TRBJ2-3; D not certain. The length of the CDR3 is 11 residues. Germline CDR1 KGHDR, CDR2 SFDVKD. DNA for the CDR3: TGTGCCACCAGCAGAGACAACACGCAGAATTTT. It is translated as CATSRDNTQNF.

The CDR3 DNA reads TGCGCCAGCAGCCAAGAATGGACAGGGAGTGGCGAGCAGTACTTC. Protein product: CASSQEWTGSGEQYF. The chain recombines TRBV4-1 with TRBJ2-7; 8 bases are a match to TRBD1. CDR3 length equals 15 residues. V lost 0 bases and J lost 6; bases outside the gene matches: 7. Germline values: CDR1 MGHRA, CDR2 YSYEKL.

Many counts were recorded for this clonotype. V gene TRBV28 combines with J gene TRBJ2-7, with D perhaps being TRBD1 or TRBD2 (6 bases each). With 6 bases removed from V and 6 bases from J, the gap between germline ends came to 24 bases. CDR1 and CDR2 from the germline V gene are MDHEN and SYDVKM. This CDR3 is built from 16 residues. The CDR3 loop reads CASSLRTTGPSGEQYF. The CDR3 coding sequence is TGTGCCAGCAGCCTACGGACTACAGGGCCCTCCGGCGAGCAGTACTTC.

The chain carries TRBV28 and TRBJ2-1; tentative D call: TRBD1 (8 bases). The CDR3 is 14 residues long. Deletions cut 2 bases from V and 8 bases from J, with 13 bases between. CDR1 is MDHEN, CDR2 SYDVKM, per germline. The CDR3 DNA follows: TGTGCCAGCAGTTTAAACAGGGGGGGCGATGAGCAGTTCTTC. Protein sequence: CASSLNRGGDEQFF.

Turning to this clonotype: Possible read error: a much larger clone is one base away. The J gene is TRBJ1-1, the V gene TRBV7-9; D call uncertain. CDR1 is SEHNR, CDR2 FQNEAQ, per germline (reference sequence). The V end lost 2 bases, the J end lost 10 bases, and 20 bases lay between the germline ends. The CDR3 runs to 15 residues. The CDR3 nucleotides read TGTGCCAGCAGCTTACTGGTCAACTTCGTGGCTACAGCTTTCTTT. Protein: CASSLLVNFVATAFF.

There are a few counts of this clonotype. The rearrangement links TRBV27 to TRBJ2-3; 12 nucleotides match TRBD2. Germline trimming cut 5 bases from V and 0 bases from J; bases unmatched to any gene: 3. This CDR3 comprises 16 residues. Germline lookup yields CDR1 MNHEY and CDR2 SMNVEV (reference sequence). The CDR3 DNA sequence: TGTGCCAGCAGTGCAGGACTAGCGGGGAGCACAGATACGCAGTATTTT. Amino acid sequence: CASSAGLAGSTDTQYF.

This clonotype has ten or more counts. The chain joins TRBV27 to TRBJ2-7, with D unresolved. This CDR3 has 13 residues. CDR1 is MNHEY and CDR2 is SMNVEV in the germline V gene (reference sequence). V was cut by 2 bases and J by 3 bases, with 8 bases left in between. This chain's CDR3 is CASSLGPYYEQYF. The CDR3 nucleotides read TGTGCCAGCAGTTTAGGGCCGTACTACGAGCAGTACTTC.

To note about this clonotype: A read error may be the cause here, since a much bigger clone is one base away. The chain is built from TRBV28 and TRBJ2-5; D is ambiguous. Per the germline V gene, CDR1 is MDHEN and CDR2 is SYDVKM. Trimming pared 7 bases from V and 0 bases from J, leaving 12 bases between. The CDR3 contains 14 residues. CDR3 sequence: CASTRVWNQETQYF. The CDR3 nucleotides are TGTGCCAGCACCCGAGTATGGAACCAAGAGACCCAGTACTTC.

In this sample, this clonotype turned up many times. V gene TRBV6-2 or TRBV6-3 combines with J gene TRBJ2-3, with D unclear. The CDR3 sequence is 14 residues long. In germline, CDR1 is MNHEY, CDR2 SVGEGT. V dropped 6 bases and J dropped 4 bases, with 14 bases sitting between them. CDR3 sequence: CASSPTTLADTQYF. Written as DNA, the CDR3 is TGTGCCAGCAGCCCAACTACTCTGGCAGATACGCAGTATTTT.

To note about this clonotype: A single base separates this from a much larger clone, so it may be a read error. V gene TRBV7-9 combines with J gene TRBJ2-3, with TRBD2 matching over 7 bases. The germline V gene encodes CDR1 SEHNR and CDR2 FQNEAQ (reference sequence). Trimming removed 11 bases from V and 2 bases from J; junction bases left unmatched: 10. CDR3 length equals 14 residues. The CDR3 loop is CAYQAGTNTDTQYF. The CDR3 DNA follows: TGTGCCTATCAGGCAGGGACTAACACAGATACGCAGTATTTT.